The 7 T cell receptor beta chains below were found in one sample sequenced in a study of human T cells and chemical hapten exposure. Time point defined: patch test 1, 2 weeks after DPC sensitization. As for treatment: therapeutic diphenylcyclopropenone sensitization with weekly scalp DPC. From the RACE reads, TCRdb called clonotypes with MiXCR, one entry per CDR3 protein. The sample lists fewer than 100,000 distinct CDR3 sequences; about 10% were seen once. Sequenced material: whole blood, taken in connection with sensitization to the hapten diphenylcyclopropenone (DPC). The receptors shown here come from a woman between 55 and 75 years old with alopecia areata. Some clones in this sample may be carry-over from other donors' samples.

The sample holds a few counts of this clonotype. The V call is TRBV7-9, the J call TRBJ1-2; tentatively, D is TRBD1 (5 bases). This CDR3 spans 14 amino acids. Trimming cost V 4 bases and J 2 bases, with 11 bases left between them. Germline values: CDR1 SEHNR, CDR2 FQNEAQ (reference sequence). CDR3 DNA sequence: TGTGCCAGCAGCTGGGCCAGGGACAACTATGGCTACACCTTC. Translating gives CASSWARDNYGYTF.

This clonotype was observed at least ten times. The DNA of the CDR3 is TGTGCCAGCAGTTACAGGGCAGCCCTCGTGGAGACCCAGTACTTC. Translated: CASSYRAALVETQYF. The genes are TRBV6-2 or TRBV6-3 and TRBJ2-5; D remains unclear. There are 15 residues in the CDR3. Trimming removed 2 bases at V and 5 bases at J, with 15 bases between. Germline loops: CDR1 MNHEY, CDR2 SVGEGT.

The rearrangement links TRBV7-2 to TRBJ2-7; 8 positions match TRBD1. Trimming at V came to 4 bases and at J to 4 bases, leaving 9 bases not matched to a gene. Per the germline V gene, CDR1 is SGHTA and CDR2 is FQGNSA. This CDR3 contains 15 residues. The CDR3 DNA sequence: TGTGCCAGCAGCTCTCCGGACAGGGCGGAGTACGAGCAGTACTTC. Encoded protein: CASSSPDRAEYEQYF.

This clonotype was counted at least ten times. The rearrangement joins TRBV29-1 to TRBJ2-5; D uncertain. This CDR3 comprises 12 residues. Looked up from germline, CDR1 is SQVTM and CDR2 is ANQGSEA. Trimming took off 8 bases at V and 0 bases at J, with 10 bases between the two ends. This CDR3 is CSFRLHQETQYF. The CDR3 coding sequence is TGCAGCTTCCGACTGCACCAAGAGACCCAGTACTTC.

This clonotype was recorded at least ten times. This sequence joins TRBV5-1 and TRBJ2-5; 7 positions match TRBD1. Unmatched junction bases numbered 3, after V lost 5 bases and J lost 2 bases. Germline lookup yields CDR1 SGHRS and CDR2 YFSETQ. This CDR3 has 13 residues. For the CDR3, the DNA is TGCGCCAGCAGTGGGACAGAGCAAGAGACCCAGTACTTC. Translated: CASSGTEQETQYF.

This clonotype appeared many times. The V and J genes are TRBV30 and TRBJ2-3; D gene ambiguous. The V gene's germline CDR1 is GTSNPN and CDR2 SVGIG (reference sequence). This CDR3 has 11 amino acids. V was pared by 4 bases and J by 5 bases, with 7 bases between. The CDR3 DNA is TGTGCCTGGACGACCGGAGATACGCAGTATTTT. It specifies CAWTTGDTQYF.

This clonotype was counted between two and nine times. V gene TRBV7-3 combines with J gene TRBJ2-5; D perhaps matches TRBD1 (7 bases). The CDR3 runs 14 residues. Germline-derived CDR1 and CDR2 are SGHTA and FQGTGA. Trimming stripped 5 bases from V and 5 bases from J, with 15 bases between. The CDR3 reads CASSPQGEAETQYF. As DNA, the CDR3 is TGTGCCAGCAGCCCCCAGGGGGAGGCGGAGACCCAGTACTTC.